This T cell receptor beta chain was captured by sequencing in a study of STAT5B mutations in CD4+ large granular lymphocyte leukemia. As for the study in general: The CDR3 'QG' motif was associated with a particular HLA allele among healthy donors. Study findings and constraints: Around 25% of private leukemic clonotypes occurred rarely in other patients' non-leukemic repertoires.

The CDR3 extends over 14 amino acids. CDR1 is SGHVS, CDR2 FQNEAQ, per germline. V gave up 6 bases and J gave up 1 base; unmatched junction bases: 2. The assay was immunoSEQ multiplex PCR, and TCRdb's table has in-frame clones only and misses some. The table includes approximately 30,000 clones, approximately 80% detected once. A word on this clone: Its cognate antigen is unknown.

Sample: CD4+ T cells from blood buffy coats. The chain combines TRBV7-8 with TRBJ2-5; 10 bases agree with TRBD2. The sequence came from a human donor in good health. The CDR3 DNA reads TGTGCCAGCAGTCGACTAGCGGGCCAAGAGACCCAGTACTTC. Translation: CASSRLAGQETQYF.